This T cell receptor (beta chain) was recorded in a study of T-cell reconstitution after alpha-beta-depleted transplantation in children. Researchers prepared the TCRbeta library using unique molecular identifiers, the study reports. In TCRdb, the PCR reads were re-called with MiXCR into one record per CDR3 protein. Of about 690,000 distinct CDR3 sequences listed, roughly 17% were seen once; the top ten hold under 1.2%. Trimming shortened V by 8 bases and J by 1 base, and 5 bases separated the two germline ends. In germline, CDR1 is MNHEY, CDR2 SVGEGT. The CDR3 runs 12 residues. The source was PBMCs from the stem cell graft donor, collected from the stem cell graft. The chain has TRBV6-2 or TRBV6-3 and TRBJ2-2; no firm D call. This receptor was taken from a human donor who donated a stem cell graft to a child with acute myeloid leukemia. CDR3 in amino acids: CASRQNTGELFF. For the CDR3, the DNA is TGTGCCAGCCGGCAGAACACCGGGGAGCTGTTTTTT.